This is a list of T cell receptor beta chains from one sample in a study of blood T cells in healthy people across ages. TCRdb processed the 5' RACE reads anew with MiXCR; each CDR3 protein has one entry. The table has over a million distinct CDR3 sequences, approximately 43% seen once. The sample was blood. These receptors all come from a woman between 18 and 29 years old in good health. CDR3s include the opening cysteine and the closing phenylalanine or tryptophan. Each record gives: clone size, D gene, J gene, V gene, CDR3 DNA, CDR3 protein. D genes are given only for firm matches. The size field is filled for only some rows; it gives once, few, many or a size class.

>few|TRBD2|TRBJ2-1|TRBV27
TGTGCCAGCAGCAGACTAGCGGGAGGGGTCAGTGAGCAGTTCTTC
CASSRLAGGVSEQFF
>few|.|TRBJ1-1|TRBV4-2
TGTGCCAGCAGCCAAGCCCTTGGACAGTTGAACACTGAAGCTTTCTTT
CASSQALGQLNTEAFF
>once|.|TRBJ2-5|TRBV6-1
TGTGCCAGCAGCGGTAAGCGGAACCAAGAGACCCAGTACTTC
CASSGKRNQETQYF
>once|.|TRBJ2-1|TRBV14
TGTGCCAGCAGCCAAACGGGACTTCCGTTCTTC
CASSQTGLPFF
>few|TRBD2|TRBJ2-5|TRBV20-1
TGCAGTGCTAGAGCAGCTAGCGGGGGGCCGAGACAAGAGACCCAGTACTTC
CSARAASGGPRQETQYF
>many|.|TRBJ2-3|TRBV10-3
TGTGCCATCAGCCCGGACGATGGGGCGGCGGCAGATACGCAGTATTTT
CAISPDDGAAADTQYF
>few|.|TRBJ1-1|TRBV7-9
TGTGCCAGCAGCTTAGGTCGGTATAACACTGAAGCTTTCTTT
CASSLGRYNTEAFF
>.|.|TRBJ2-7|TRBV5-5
TGTGCCAGCAGCTCCGTTGAGTTTTACGAGCAGTACTTC
CASSSVEFYEQYF
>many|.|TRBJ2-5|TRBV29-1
TGCAGCTTTGCTGGGGCAGGGGACACACGTGAGCAGTACTTC
CSFAGAGDTREQYF
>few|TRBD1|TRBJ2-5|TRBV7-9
TGTGCCAGCAGCTTGGCCGACAGGGGGCGAACCCAAGAGACCCAGTACTTC
CASSLADRGRTQETQYF
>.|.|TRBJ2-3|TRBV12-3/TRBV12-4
TGTGCCAGCAGGTCTCTAGCAGTCTATACGCAGTATTTT
CASRSLAVYTQYF
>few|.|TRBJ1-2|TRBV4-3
TGCGCCAGCAGCCAAGTCGGCACCGGTATCGGCTATGGCTACACCTTC
CASSQVGTGIGYGYTF
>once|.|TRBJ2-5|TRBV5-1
TGCGCCAGCAGCTTGGCTTCGGAAACCTACGGGCAGTACTTC
CASSLASETYGQYF
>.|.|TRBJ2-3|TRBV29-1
TGCAGCGTTAAAACTGGTTACACAGATACGCAGTATTTT
CSVKTGYTDTQYF
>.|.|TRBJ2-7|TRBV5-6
TGTGCCAGCAGCGGACTGAAGGTGTACGAGCAGTACTTC
CASSGLKVYEQYF
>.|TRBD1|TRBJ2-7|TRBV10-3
TGTGCCATCAGTGAGTCGGTCGGAGGACAGGTGTACGAGCAGTACTTC
CAISESVGGQVYEQYF
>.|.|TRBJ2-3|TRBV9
TGTGCCAGCAGCGTCGACGGCACAGATACGCAGTATTTT
CASSVDGTDTQYF
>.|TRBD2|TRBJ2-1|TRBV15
TGTGCCACCAGCACCCTTCCCGGGAGGGGGCAGTTCTTC
CATSTLPGRGQFF
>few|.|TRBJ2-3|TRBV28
TGTGCCAGCACGCCGCAGCCGGGAATCACAGATACGCAGTATTTT
CASTPQPGITDTQYF
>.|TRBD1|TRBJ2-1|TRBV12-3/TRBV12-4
TGTGCCGGCAGTTTAGACAGGGTGACCTACAATGAGCAGTTCTTC
CAGSLDRVTYNEQFF
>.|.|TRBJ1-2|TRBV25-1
TGTGCCAGCAGTGAATCGTCCCTAACGTATGGCTACACCTTC
CASSESSLTYGYTF
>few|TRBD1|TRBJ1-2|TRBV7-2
TGTGCCAGCAGCTTGGGGCCGGGACAGAAAAGGAGCTACACCTTC
CASSLGPGQKRSYTF
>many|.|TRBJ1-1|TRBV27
TGTGCCAGCAGTTTCCGGTCTCAGGACACTGAAGCTTTCTTT
CASSFRSQDTEAFF
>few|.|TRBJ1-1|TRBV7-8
TGTGCCAGCAGCTTCCGGGACAAGAACACTGAAGCTTTCTTT
CASSFRDKNTEAFF
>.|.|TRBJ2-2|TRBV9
TGTGCCAGCAGAGAGGGGCAGGTACCCGGGGAGCTGTTTTTT
CASREGQVPGELFF
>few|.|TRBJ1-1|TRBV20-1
TGCAGTGCTAGTCTGAGGAGGGGATCCACTGAAGCTTTCTTT
CSASLRRGSTEAFF
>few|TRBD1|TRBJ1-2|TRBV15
TGTGCCACCAGCAGAGGTAATCTCCCGGGACAGGTCAGCTATGGCTACACCTTC
CATSRGNLPGQVSYGYTF
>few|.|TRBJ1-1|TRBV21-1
TGTGCCAGCAGCAAGGACAGGGGGGTGAGAATCGCGACTGAAGCTTTCTTT
CASSKDRGVRIATEAFF
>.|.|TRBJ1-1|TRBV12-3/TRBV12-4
TGTGCCAGCAGTTTATCGCGGGGGGAGGACATGAACACTGAAGCTTTCTTT
CASSLSRGEDMNTEAFF
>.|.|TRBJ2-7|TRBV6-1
TGTGCCAGCAGTGAAGCGAGGACAGCCTTATACGAGCAGTACTTC
CASSEARTALYEQYF
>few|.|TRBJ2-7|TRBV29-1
TGCAGCGTTAAAGGCCCTTTAACCTACGAGCAGTACTTC
CSVKGPLTYEQYF
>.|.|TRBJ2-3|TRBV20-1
TGCAGTGCTAGAAAGATGAGCACAGATACGCAGTATTTT
CSARKMSTDTQYF
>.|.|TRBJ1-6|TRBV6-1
TGTGCCAGCAGACCAAAACGCAGTTCCCGAAGCTCCTATAATTCACCCCTCCACTTT
CASRPKRSSRSSYNSPLHF
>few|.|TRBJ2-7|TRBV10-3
TGTGCCATCAGTGAGGCCGGGACTGGCCTCTCCTACGAGCAGTACTTC
CAISEAGTGLSYEQYF
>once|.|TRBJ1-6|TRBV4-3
TGCGCCAGCAACCAAGATTGGGCAGTTAATTCACCCCTCCACTTT
CASNQDWAVNSPLHF
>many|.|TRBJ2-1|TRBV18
TGTGCCAGCTCACCACCGGATCTATTCTACAATGAGCAGTTCTTC
CASSPPDLFYNEQFF
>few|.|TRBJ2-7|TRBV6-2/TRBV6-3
TGTGCCAGCAGTTTGCCCGGAACCTTATCCTACGAGCAGTACTTC
CASSLPGTLSYEQYF
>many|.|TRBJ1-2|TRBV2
TGTGCCAGCAGAGCCGGGACGTCCTATGGCTACACCTTC
CASRAGTSYGYTF
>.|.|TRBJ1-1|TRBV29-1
TGCAGCGTTCGCAAGCGGAACACTGAAGCTTTCTTT
CSVRKRNTEAFF
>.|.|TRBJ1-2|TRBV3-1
TGTGCCAGCAGCCACGGGCGTCTTCACTATGGCTACACCTTC
CASSHGRLHYGYTF
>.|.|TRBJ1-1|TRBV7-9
TGTGCCAGCAGGTTAATCTGGGGCACCAACACTGAAGCTTTCTTT
CASRLIWGTNTEAFF
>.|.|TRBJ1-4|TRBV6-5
TGTGCCAGCAGTTACTCGATTGGGGGTTGGGAAAAACTGTTTTTT
CASSYSIGGWEKLFF
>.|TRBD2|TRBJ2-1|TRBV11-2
TGTGCCAGCAGCTTATACGGGCTAGCGGACGTCTACAATGAGCAGTTCTTC
CASSLYGLADVYNEQFF
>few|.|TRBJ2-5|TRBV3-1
TGTGCCAGCAGCCAAGGATTCCCAGGGCAGGAGCAGTACTTC
CASSQGFPGQEQYF
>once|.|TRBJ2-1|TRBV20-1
TGCAGTGCAAGTATCAACCCGTTCTACAATGAGCAGTTCTTC
CSASINPFYNEQFF
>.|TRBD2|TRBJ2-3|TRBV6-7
TGTGCCAGCAGTTACCCCATCGGGGGGGCGTCAGATACGCAGTATTTT
CASSYPIGGASDTQYF
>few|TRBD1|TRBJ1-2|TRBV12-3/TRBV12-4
TGTGCCAGCAGGGAGGGGGCAGGATATGGCTACACCTTC
CASREGAGYGYTF